This TCR beta chain was recorded in a study of T cell repertoires in cytomegalovirus infection. Study summary: Both a matching HLA type and CMV infection were indicated by public TCR beta signatures. Notes on the study in general: Using cumulative public TCR beta family frequency, the authors identified those who carried CMV together with the relevant HLA. The ex vivo response was dominated by HLA-C-restricted CMV-specific TCR beta clonotypes.

The germline V gene has CDR1 LGHNT and CDR2 FRNRAP. The J segment lost 4 bases and the V segment lost 7 bases, leaving 6 bases of the junction unmatched. The CDR3 contains 14 residues. This clonotype has ten or more counts. Its antigen is currently unknown. TCRdb re-derived calls from the reads in MiXCR, one entry per CDR3 protein. This table has approximately 71,000 distinct CDR3 sequences, over 3.5% appearing once. This TCR was sampled from a human donor in good health (CMV status not recorded). Some clones in this sample may be carry-over from other donors' samples. The rearrangement uses TRBV12-5 and TRBJ2-5, with 10 bases aligning to TRBD1. Material for sequencing was PBMCs. The CDR3 sequence is CASAKTGGRETQYF. DNA of the CDR3: TGTGCTAGTGCCAAGACAGGGGGCCGAGAGACCCAGTACTTC.